This TCR beta chain comes out of a study of regulatory T cells in long-lasting Graves disease. Looked up from germline, CDR1 is SGHTA and CDR2 is FQGNSA. This CDR3 contains 13 residues. The V end lost 2 bases, the J end lost 6 bases, and 10 bases lay between the germline ends. The table lists this clonotype with many counts. Its specificity is unknown. TCR beta libraries were built with iRepertoire HTBI primers and Arm-PCR of CDR3 regions. TCRdb reprocessed the multiplex PCR reads with MiXCR, giving one entry per CDR3 protein. The sample includes under 400,000 distinct CDR3 sequences, 16% of them seen just once. The time point is: newly diagnosed GD, antithyroid drugs for less than 3 months. The authors made the TCR library using RNA they extracted from PBMCs. Graves' disease diagnosis relied on American Thyroid Association guidelines. Overall study results and limits: The sample size was small, and this may have reduced accuracy.

The data also belong to a second study, concerning T cells in Graves' hyperthyroidism and ophthalmopathy. From that second work: HTBI primers drove first-round RT-PCR of the TCR CDR3.

The chain is built from TRBV7-2 and TRBJ2-5; TRBD2 might be the D (5 bases). This sequence was found in a man aged 35-49 years with Graves disease. The sample was peripheral blood mononuclear cells (PBMCs), taken at new diagnosis, from a patient treated with antithyroid drugs. CDR3 nucleotide sequence: TGTGCCAGCAGCTTAAGACTACCGCAGACCCAGTACTTC. Translation: CASSLRLPQTQYF.